The clone carrying this T cell receptor (beta chain) came up a few times. Its target is not known. Participants comprised healthy donors of bone marrow. This record belongs to a study of cytomegalovirus exposure and HLA in healthy donors. Overall study: T cells numbering about 200 million yielded approximately 100 million unique TCR beta sequences in an earlier analysis. Study-level findings and limits: Only CMV serostatus was available as immune exposure information. Across HLA loci, a later analysis found differing TCR association rates, with DRB1 most and HLA-C fewest.

With 60 Vbeta and 13 Jbeta primers, the PCR was carried out. The assay was immunoSEQ multiplex PCR, and TCRdb's table has in-frame clones only and misses some. The sample holds 75,000 to 90,000 clones, about a tenth seen once. The TCR was taken from a man aged 60 to 75 in good health and CMV-seropositive. The sequencing sample was made of PBMCs.

CDR3 DNA sequence: TGCGCCAGCAAGGGGGTTTTAGGGGCTAGCACAGATACGCAGTATTTT. Its protein is CASKGVLGASTDTQYF. This rearrangement joins TRBV5-1 to TRBJ2-3; perhaps TRBD1 as D (6 bases). This CDR3 region has 16 residues. Trimming took off 6 bases at V and 0 bases at J, with 17 bases between the two ends. Germline V gives CDR1 SGHRS, CDR2 YFSETQ. Drawing the rest from reference TRBV5-1 and TRBJ2-3, the complete variable domain is KAGVTQTPRYLIKTRGQQVTLSCSPISGHRSVSWYQQTPGQGLQFLFEYFSETQRNKGNFPGRFSGRQFSNSRSEMNVSTLELGDSALYLCASKGVLGASTDTQYFGPGTRLTVL.